Described below is a single TCR beta chain sequence and its context. No antigen is known for it. No much larger clone exists at a distance of one base, and base qualities are not known. The time point tag for this specimen amounts to: baseline before first vaccination. Samples from vaccinated people were obtained from the UK trials COV001 and COV002, which included a single-blind randomized controlled phase 2/3 trial of AZD1222 (ChAdOx1 nCoV-19) in healthy adults. For TCRbeta chain sequencing, PBMC samples from trial participants were taken at day 0 and at day 28 after the second dose. The CDR3 regions of human TCRbeta chains were analyzed by immunosequencing. For the original study's pipeline: Repertoire TCRs were matched against a reference library of SARS-CoV-2-specific TCRs generated with the MIRA antigen-specificity platform. Breadth was defined as the fraction of unique TCRs that were SARS-CoV-2-associated. Depth was defined as the fraction of total T cells that were SARS-CoV-2-associated. Each spike-specific TCR was assigned to its reactive spike region and to a CD4 or CD8 class using the MIRA data. Log10-transformed breadth and depth values were compared by one-way ANOVA with Sidak's multiple comparisons tests. TCRdb retrieved this table from immuneACCESS and kept in-frame rearrangements only. Not all clones are present; in checked studies, unresolved V genes account for under half, and no reason is known for the remainder. V and J calls and clone size are copied from that table; D and trimming were computed from the DNA. The sample includes some 120,000 clones, with around nine tenths observed a single time. The ten largest clones add up to about 29% of the sample.

This entry comes from a study of T cell responses to AZD1222 COVID-19 vaccine (dated by TCRdb to about 2021). In terms of the full investigation: AZD1222 recipients with second doses at about 4 weeks or about 12 weeks were pooled, because spike-specific TCR depth and breadth did not differ between schedules. TCR sequencing covered approximately 230 trial participants: nearly 210 given two doses of AZD1222 and about 26 given two doses of MenACWY control vaccine. Trial participants were enrolled by age into 18-55, 56-69 and 70-plus year subgroups, with about 150, 28 and 57 TCR-sequenced participants respectively. The paper's findings and limits, for the study overall: Because no day 14 peak-response samples were available, the repertoires could be characterized only after the peak T cell response. CD4 TCRs associated with the vaccine covered the entire spike protein, and the dominant responses were in regions 160-218 and 743-854. After two AZD1222 doses, both the breadth and the depth of spike-specific TCRs were significantly higher than at day 0 and than in MenACWY recipients. Reportedly, close to half of the unique spike-specific TCRs recognized epitopes lying outside the regions that are mutated in the B.1.351 and B.1.1.7 variants. Conclusions about previously exposed vaccinees are limited because only six or seven AZD1222 recipients were SARS-CoV-2 seropositive at baseline. The 56-69-year group was small, and its depth increase did not reach significance, likely because of low power. Participants were mostly white British, with more females than males. The authors suggested clonal diversity may have been underestimated.

Counted from cysteine to phenylalanine, this CDR3 has 15 amino acids. This entry keeps only the CDR3 DNA: 45 bases, framed from base 1. CDR1 SGHTS and CDR2 YDEGEE were looked up in the germline V gene. Trimming removed 4 bases from V and 3 bases from J; the gene matches leave 3 bases unexplained. The origin of this receptor is an adult in good health. Sequenced material: peripheral blood, taken on day 0 of AZD1222 vaccination. The chain couples TRBV5-8 to TRBJ1-3, with TRBD1 matching 11 junction bases. The DNA sequence reads TGTGCCAGCAGCGCCGGGACAGGGGGTGGAAACACCATATATTTT. The translation is CASSAGTGGGNTIYF.